Included here is one T cell receptor beta chain sequence, with context. Its antigen is as yet unknown. Some clones are missing from TCRdb's copy, which holds only in-frame ones; the method was immunoSEQ multiplex PCR. The table records just over 2,000,000 clones, around 96% of them present only once. CD45RO-negative cells were positively selected for CCR7, leaving out terminally differentiated effector memory CD45RA+ cells. The V gene end was trimmed by 6 bases and the J gene end by 3 bases; junction bases not matched to a gene: 9. The V gene's germline CDR1 is MDHEN and CDR2 SYDVKM. This CDR3 has 15 amino acids. These data are taken from a study of shared clonotypes between healthy human individuals. Study results and limitations: On the whole, naive subsets had larger estimated richness than memory subsets had. Relative to clonotypes present in all four donors, those not shared had lower generation probabilities.

This TCR was recovered from a man younger than 35 in good health. V gene TRBV28 combines with J gene TRBJ2-7; 9 bases agree with TRBD1. Sequencing was done on a sample of naive CD8+ T cells sorted from blood. The DNA for the CDR3 is TGTGCCAGCAGCCTGGACAGGGGAGCGGGCTACGAGCAGTACTTC. Amino acid sequence: CASSLDRGAGYEQYF. Together with reference TRBV28 and TRBJ2-7, the CDR3 gives the full variable domain: DVKVTQSSRYLVKRTGEKVFLECVQDMDHENMFWYRQDPGLGLRLIYFSYDVKMKEKGDIPEGYSVSREKKERFSLILESASTNQTSMYLCASSLDRGAGYEQYFGPGTRLTVT.